The 27 T cell receptor beta chains in this list originate from one sample, sequenced in a study of cytomegalovirus exposure and HLA in healthy donors (dated by TCRdb to 2015 to 2018). Library creation used the immunoSEQ multiplex PCR assay. Entries here come from immuneACCESS through TCRdb and include only in-frame sequences with V and J called. Some clones fail to appear in such tables; in the studies checked, an unresolved V gene covers under half of the shortfall, and the cause of the remainder is unknown. This sample is represented by about 65,000 clones; about 90% of them were singletons. The ten largest clones capture 1.3% of the sample. Material for sequencing was PBMCs. These receptor sequences come from a woman between 18 and 29 years old in good health and CMV-seronegative.

The CDR3 DNA reads TGCGCCAGCAGCCAAGCCCAGGGCAAAATCTCCTACGAGCAGTACTTC. It encodes CASSQAQGKISYEQYF. The V and J genes are TRBV4-1 and TRBJ2-7; perhaps TRBD1 as D (5 bases). The V gene lost 1 base and the J gene lost 0 bases, with 13 bases spanning the gap. Germline CDR1 is MGHRA and CDR2 is YSYEKL. The CDR3 covers 16 residues.

The rearrangement uses TRBV15 and TRBJ2-5; possible D gene TRBD2, 5 bases. The length of the CDR3 is 14 residues. Germline V gene lookup returns CDR1 LNHNV and CDR2 YYDKDF (reference sequence). V shed 1 base and J shed 2 bases, with 8 bases lying between them. CDR3 residues: CATSRGEGQETQYF. The DNA for the CDR3 is TGTGCCACCAGCAGAGGCGAGGGACAAGAGACCCAGTACTTC.

The J gene is TRBJ1-1, the V gene TRBV11-2; 9 bases are a match to TRBD1. Germline values: CDR1 SGHAT, CDR2 FQNNGV. This CDR3 spans 15 amino acids. Losses at the gene ends were 4 bases for V and 0 bases for J; bases not matched to a gene: 3. CDR3 sequence reads: CASSSGTGMNTEAFF. The DNA of the CDR3 is TGTGCCAGCAGCTCCGGGACAGGGATGAACACTGAAGCTTTCTTT.

This clone was detected once. The chain combines TRBV29-1 with TRBJ2-1, with 7 bases lining up with TRBD2. The germline V gene encodes CDR1 SQVTM and CDR2 ANQGSEA. The CDR3 covers 13 residues. Unmatched junction bases numbered 7, after V lost 5 bases and J lost 6 bases. This CDR3 is CSVHSGFSNEQFF. CDR3 sequence (DNA): TGCAGCGTTCATAGCGGGTTTAGCAATGAGCAGTTCTTC.

This clone was counted a single time. This chain connects TRBV6-1 to TRBJ2-3; D not certain. This CDR3 is 12 amino acids long. CDR1 is MNHNS and CDR2 is SASEGT in the germline V gene. The V end lost 4 bases, the J end lost 3 bases, and 5 bases lay between the germline ends. As DNA, the CDR3 is TGTGCCAGCAGTGGGCAGACAGATACGCAGTATTTT. It specifies CASSGQTDTQYF.

The chain uses TRBV28 and TRBJ2-3; TRBD2 matches 8 bases. This CDR3 is built from 15 residues. With V trimmed by 5 bases and J by 1 base, 5 bases remained unmatched. CDR1 MDHEN and CDR2 SYDVKM come from the germline V gene. This CDR3 is CASSPGGAGTDTQYF. The CDR3 DNA is TGTGCCAGCAGTCCCGGGGGGGCGGGCACAGATACGCAGTATTTT.

This chain uses TRBV4-1 with TRBJ2-5; 8 bases match TRBD2. Germline assignment: CDR1 MGHRA and CDR2 YSYEKL. After removal of 0 bases from V and 4 bases from J, the junction contained 19 bases not matched to a gene. CDR3 size: 20 residues. CDR3 region: CASSQDPSSELAGRGETQYF. CDR3 coding DNA: TGCGCCAGCAGCCAAGATCCCTCCAGTGAGCTAGCGGGTCGAGGAGAGACCCAGTACTTC.

This sequence joins TRBV18 and TRBJ1-3; perhaps TRBD1 as D (5 bases). The CDR3 covers 15 residues. V was trimmed by 3 bases and J by 4 bases, leaving 13 bases between them. In germline, CDR1 is KGHSH, CDR2 LQKENI. The CDR3 protein is CASSPPQVPGNTIYF. For the CDR3, the DNA is TGTGCCAGCTCACCCCCACAGGTGCCGGGAAACACCATATATTTT.

This chain connects TRBV5-6 to TRBJ2-7; 10 bases match TRBD1. V was clipped by 5 bases and J by 7 bases; unmatched bases: 12. The CDR3 consists of 15 residues. Per the germline V gene, CDR1 is SGHDT and CDR2 is YYEEEE. CDR3 DNA sequence: TGTGCCAGCAGAAAACCCGGGACAGGGGCGGGGGAGCAGTACTTC. This gives the protein CASRKPGTGAGEQYF.

This rearrangement joins TRBV4-1 to TRBJ2-5; D gene uncertain. Trimming removed 0 bases at V and 2 bases at J, with 7 bases between. Germline CDR1 reads MGHRA; CDR2 reads YSYEKL. The CDR3 has 14 amino acids. CDR3 protein: CASSQDWPQETQYF. CDR3 DNA sequence: TGCGCCAGCAGCCAAGATTGGCCACAAGAGACCCAGTACTTC.

This clone was seen more than once but under ten times. The rearrangement uses TRBV5-6 and TRBJ2-7, with D perhaps TRBD1 (6 bases). Trimming cost V 5 bases and J 6 bases, with 15 bases left between them. Germline V CDR1 and CDR2: SGHDT, YYEEEE. This CDR3 has 13 amino acids. CDR3: CASSRPGESEQYF. CDR3 in DNA: TGTGCCAGCAGTCGCCCAGGGGAGTCCGAGCAGTACTTC.

This clone was picked up a small number of times. The chain uses TRBV10-3 and TRBJ1-3, with 8 bases fitting TRBD1. The germline CDR1 and CDR2 sequences are ENHRY and SYGVKD. The CDR3 has 14 residues. Unmatched junction bases numbered 5, after V lost 6 bases and J lost 4 bases. The CDR3 loop reads CAISRTGKGNTIYF. In DNA form, the CDR3 reads TGTGCCATCAGCCGGACAGGGAAAGGAAACACCATATATTTT.

This chain links TRBV5-1 with TRBJ1-5; 7 bases fit TRBD1. CDR1 is SGHRS, CDR2 YFSETQ, per germline. This CDR3 comprises 15 residues. The trim removed 4 bases at V and 0 bases at J, leaving 4 bases unmatched. DNA of the CDR3: TGCGCCAGCAGCCCGGGACAGCATAGCAATCAGCCCCAGCATTTT. Translating it yields CASSPGQHSNQPQHF.

This clone was seen just once. V usage is TRBV7-2 and J usage is TRBJ2-1; D may be TRBD2 (5 bases). The germline gives CDR1 SGHTA, CDR2 FQGNSA. The CDR3 spans 14 residues. With 3 bases removed from V and 7 bases from J, the gap between germline ends came to 13 bases. As DNA, the CDR3 is TGTGCCAGCAGCTTCTATAGCGCTTCAAATGAGCAGTTCTTC. Protein sequence: CASSFYSASNEQFF.

The gene calls are TRBV6-4 and TRBJ1-1; weak D call: TRBD1 (6 bases). Trimming shortened V by 6 bases and J by 6 bases, and 14 bases separated the two germline ends. The germline gives CDR1 MRHNA, CDR2 SNTAGT. The CDR3 is made up of 13 amino acids. The CDR3 is CASSATDSSEAFF. The CDR3 nucleotides are TGTGCCAGCAGCGCGACGGACAGTTCTGAAGCTTTCTTT.

Here the CDR3 DNA reads TGCAGCGTCCAAAAACTCGCGACAGGCAATGAGCAGTTCTTC. Protein sequence: CSVQKLATGNEQFF. This sequence joins TRBV29-1 and TRBJ2-1; D possibly corresponds to TRBD1 (6 bases). Trimming removed 6 bases from V and 6 bases from J, with 18 bases in between. Germline V gives CDR1 SQVTM, CDR2 ANQGSEA. This CDR3 has 14 residues.

The CDR3 DNA sequence: TGTGCCAGCAGCTTAGGCAGGTCTGGGGCCAACGTCCTGACTTTC. This translates into CASSLGRSGANVLTF. The rearrangement links TRBV11-2 to TRBJ2-6, with D unclear. The CDR3 covers 15 residues. Germline CDR1 is SGHAT and CDR2 is FQNNGV. Trimming took 1 base from V and 1 from J, leaving 5 bases between them.

This rearrangement joins TRBV25-1 to TRBJ1-4, with TRBD1 matching 7 bases. CDR1 is MGHDK, CDR2 SYGVNS, per germline. J was trimmed by 8 bases and V by 7 bases; bases with no gene match: 1. The CDR3 covers 11 residues. The CDR3 DNA is TGTGCCAGCACAGGGGGGGAAAAACTGTTTTTT. Translation gives CASTGGEKLFF.

The chain joins TRBV30 to TRBJ1-4, with 7 bases identical to TRBD1. The CDR3 totals 14 residues. The junction had 6 bases not matched to a gene; V was cut back by 4 bases and J by 4 bases. Per germline, CDR1 GTSNPN and CDR2 SVGIG (reference sequence). The CDR3 is CAWTRDSLNEKLFF. The CDR3 region has the DNA TGTGCCTGGACCAGGGACAGCCTTAATGAAAAACTGTTTTTT.

The chain combines TRBV6-5 with TRBJ2-7, with D possibly matching TRBD2 (5 bases). Trimming took off 3 bases at V and 6 bases at J, with 15 bases between the two ends. Germline V gene sequence: CDR1 MNHEY, CDR2 SVGAGI. This CDR3 spans 14 amino acids. The CDR3 loop reads CASSYGGRSGEQYF. The CDR3 DNA reads as TGTGCCAGCAGTTATGGCGGGCGTTCCGGCGAGCAGTACTTC.

This clone was recorded once. The chain joins TRBV28 to TRBJ2-1, with unresolved D. Germline assignment: CDR1 MDHEN and CDR2 SYDVKM. The ends were cut back, 5 bases at V and 0 bases at J, with 11 bases in the middle. This CDR3 has 15 amino acids. CDR3 DNA sequence: TGTGCCAGCAGTCTGGAGACGAGCTCCTACAATGAGCAGTTCTTC. It translates to CASSLETSSYNEQFF. Filled out from reference TRBV28 and TRBJ2-1, the complete variable domain reads DVKVTQSSRYLVKRTGEKVFLECVQDMDHENMFWYRQDPGLGLRLIYFSYDVKMKEKGDIPEGYSVSREKKERFSLILESASTNQTSMYLCASSLETSSYNEQFFGPGTRLTVL.

This clone was seen more than once but under ten times. The chain links TRBV6-1 to TRBJ1-6; the D is unclear. The germline V gene has CDR1 MNHNS and CDR2 SASEGT. The length of the CDR3 is 18 residues. V was cut by 2 bases and J by 0 bases, with 14 bases left in between. DNA of the CDR3: TGTGCCAGCAGTGAAAGCGGTGCCGAAAGCTCCTATAATTCACCCCTCCACTTT. Amino acids: CASSESGAESSYNSPLHF.

V usage is TRBV5-1 and J usage is TRBJ2-3; D is unresolved. There are 13 residues in the CDR3. The germline CDR1 and CDR2 sequences are SGHRS and YFSETQ. Trimming pared 4 bases from V and 1 base from J, leaving 7 bases between. The CDR3 is CASSPSGTDTQYF. The CDR3 nucleotides read TGCGCCAGCAGCCCGTCCGGCACAGATACGCAGTATTTT.

The chain uses TRBV4-3 and TRBJ2-1, with 16 bases that match TRBD2. Trimming cost V 4 bases and J 9 bases; bases outside gene matches: 3. Germline lookup yields CDR1 LGHNA and CDR2 YSLEER. CDR3 length equals 15 residues. In DNA form, the CDR3 reads TGCGCCAGCAGCCCGGGACTAGCGGGAGGGGGTGAGCAGTTCTTC. Translation gives CASSPGLAGGGEQFF.

The chain is built from TRBV25-1 and TRBJ2-1, with a possible D match to TRBD2 (6 bases). This CDR3 contains 15 residues. Germline CDR1 MGHDK, CDR2 SYGVNS. With 4 bases removed from V and 0 bases from J, the gap between germline ends came to 10 bases. The CDR3 is CASSGAGGSYNEQFF. The CDR3, as DNA: TGTGCCAGCAGTGGGGCCGGGGGCTCCTACAATGAGCAGTTCTTC.

This chain connects TRBV5-1 to TRBJ2-7; D uncertain. Germline loops: CDR1 SGHRS, CDR2 YFSETQ. The CDR3 is 12 amino acids. Deletions cut 3 bases from V and 3 bases from J, with 7 bases between. The chain's CDR3 is CASSYDNYEQYF. CDR3 DNA: TGCGCCAGCAGCTACGACAACTACGAGCAGTACTTC. Full variable domain (missing parts from reference TRBV5-1 and TRBJ2-7): KAGVTQTPRYLIKTRGQQVTLSCSPISGHRSVSWYQQTPGQGLQFLFEYFSETQRNKGNFPGRFSGRQFSNSRSEMNVSTLELGDSALYLCASSYDNYEQYFGPGTRLTVT.

V gene TRBV2 combines with J gene TRBJ1-5; no clear D. V was trimmed by 3 bases and J by 1 base, leaving 10 bases between them. CDR1 is SNHLY and CDR2 is FYNNEI in the germline V gene. CDR3 length: 15 residues. The CDR3 is CASSDGEVSNQPQHF. In nucleotides, the CDR3 is TGTGCCAGCAGTGACGGGGAGGTGAGCAATCAGCCCCAGCATTTT.